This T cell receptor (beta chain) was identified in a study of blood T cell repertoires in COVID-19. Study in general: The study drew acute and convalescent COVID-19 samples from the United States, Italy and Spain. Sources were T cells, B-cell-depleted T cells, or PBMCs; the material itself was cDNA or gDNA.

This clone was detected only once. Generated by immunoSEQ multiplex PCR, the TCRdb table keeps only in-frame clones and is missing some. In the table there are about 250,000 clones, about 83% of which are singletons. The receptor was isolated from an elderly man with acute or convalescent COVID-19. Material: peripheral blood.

The CDR3 DNA reads TGTGCCAGCAGTGAGGGACAGCGGGCAGATACGCAGTATTTT. This encodes CASSEGQRADTQYF. J is TRBJ2-3 and V is TRBV2; D is perhaps TRBD1 (7 bases). Deletions cut 3 bases from V and 4 bases from J, with 11 bases between. Germline CDR1 and CDR2: SNHLY and FYNNEI. The CDR3 is 14 residues long.